The 2 T cell receptor beta chains given below trace back to one sample, sequenced in a study of blood T cell repertoires in COVID-19. Clones were read by immunoSEQ multiplex PCR, and TCRdb kept only the in-frame ones, dropping some. The repertoire holds about 210,000 clones, with roughly nine tenths as singletons. The sample comprised peripheral blood. The receptor source for this set is a man aged 30 to 39 with acute or convalescent COVID-19.

This chain connects TRBV30 to TRBJ1-2; weak D call: TRBD1 (6 bases). Germline CDR1 is GTSNPN and CDR2 is SVGIG (reference sequence). Trimming pared 3 bases from V and 4 bases from J, leaving 21 bases between. This CDR3 is built from 16 residues. The CDR3 region is CAWSWGLTRGGYGYTF. The CDR3 DNA reads TGTGCCTGGAGCTGGGGACTAACCAGGGGAGGCTATGGCTACACCTTC.

The CDR3 DNA reads as TGTGCCAGCAGCTTAGGGTTAGCGGGGTTGAACAATGAGCAGTTCTTC. Translation: CASSLGLAGLNNEQFF. The chain uses TRBV11-3 and TRBJ2-1; 8 bases are a match to TRBD2. The CDR3 has 16 amino acids. Trimming removed 1 base from V and 5 bases from J; junction bases left unmatched: 7. The germline V gene has CDR1 SGHNT and CDR2 YENEEA. The entire variable domain, with the rest obtained from reference TRBV11-3 and TRBJ2-1, is as follows: EAGVVQSPRYKIIEKKQPVAFWCNPISGHNTLYWYLQNLGQGPELLIRYENEEAVDDSQLPKDRFSAERLKGVDSTLKIQPAELGDSAVYLCASSLGLAGLNNEQFFGPGTRLTVL.